The 3 T cell receptor beta chains given below trace back to one sample, sequenced in a study of radiotherapy plus CTLA-4 blockade in lung cancer. Produced via immunoSEQ multiplex PCR; TCRdb's table is partial and in-frame only. The sample includes 45,000 to 55,000 clones, nearly 90% of them seen just once. This specimen consisted of peripheral blood, obtained from a patient treated with radiotherapy plus ipilimumab. The source is a human donor with non-small cell lung cancer whose response to radiotherapy plus ipilimumab could not be evaluated.

This clone has a single count. The V call is TRBV5-1, the J call TRBJ2-1, with TRBD2 matching over 11 bases. Germline V CDR1 and CDR2: SGHRS, YFSETQ. This CDR3 region has 15 residues. Losses at the gene ends were 1 base for V and 7 bases for J; bases not matched to a gene: 4. CDR3 sequence (DNA): TGCGCCAGCAGCTTGACTAGCGGGAGACAAAATGAGCAGTTCTTC. This gives the protein CASSLTSGRQNEQFF.

The chain combines TRBV5-1 with TRBJ1-1, with D unclear. V gave up 0 bases and J gave up 1 base, with 7 bases separating them. Germline V gives CDR1 SGHRS, CDR2 YFSETQ. CDR3 size: 14 residues. The CDR3, as DNA: TGCGCCAGCAGCTTGGGAGAGGGGAACACTGAAGCTTTCTTT. Its protein product is CASSLGEGNTEAFF.

The chain has TRBV11-2 and TRBJ2-7, with D unclear. Trimming cost V 1 base and J 0 bases, with 7 bases left between them. In germline, CDR1 is SGHAT, CDR2 FQNNGV. The length of the CDR3 is 14 residues. The CDR3 sequence: CASSLGSSSYEQYF. CDR3 DNA: TGTGCCAGCAGCTTAGGGTCTAGCTCCTACGAGCAGTACTTC.